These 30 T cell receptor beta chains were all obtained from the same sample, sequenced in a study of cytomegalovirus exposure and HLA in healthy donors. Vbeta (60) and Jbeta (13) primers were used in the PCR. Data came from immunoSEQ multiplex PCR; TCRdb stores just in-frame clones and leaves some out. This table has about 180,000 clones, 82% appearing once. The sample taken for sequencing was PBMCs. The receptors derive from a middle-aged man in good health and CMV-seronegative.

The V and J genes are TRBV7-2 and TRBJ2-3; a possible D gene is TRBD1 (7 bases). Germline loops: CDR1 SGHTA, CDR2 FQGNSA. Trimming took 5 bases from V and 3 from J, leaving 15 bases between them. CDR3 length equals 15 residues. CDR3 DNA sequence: TGTGCCAGCAGCCCCCAGACAGGGAGGACAGATACGCAGTATTTT. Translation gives CASSPQTGRTDTQYF.

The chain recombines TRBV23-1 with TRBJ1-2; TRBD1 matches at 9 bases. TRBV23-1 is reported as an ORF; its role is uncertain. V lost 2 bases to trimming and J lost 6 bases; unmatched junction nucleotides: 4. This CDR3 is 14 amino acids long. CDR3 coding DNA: TGCGCCAGCAGTCAAAGGGGACAGGGAGATGGCTACACCTTC. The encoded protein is CASSQRGQGDGYTF.

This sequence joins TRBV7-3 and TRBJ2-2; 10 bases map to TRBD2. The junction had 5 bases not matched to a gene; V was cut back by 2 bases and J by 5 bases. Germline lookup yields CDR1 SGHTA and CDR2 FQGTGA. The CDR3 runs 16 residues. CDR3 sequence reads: CASSLDSGGRTGELFF. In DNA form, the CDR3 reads TGTGCCAGCAGCTTAGATAGCGGGGGGCGAACCGGGGAGCTGTTTTTT.

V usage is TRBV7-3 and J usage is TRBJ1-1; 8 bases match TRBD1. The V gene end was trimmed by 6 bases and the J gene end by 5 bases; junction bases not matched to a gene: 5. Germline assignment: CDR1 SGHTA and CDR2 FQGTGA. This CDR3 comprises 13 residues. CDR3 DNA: TGTGCCAGCAGTCATACAGGGGGAACTGAAGCTTTCTTT. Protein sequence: CASSHTGGTEAFF.

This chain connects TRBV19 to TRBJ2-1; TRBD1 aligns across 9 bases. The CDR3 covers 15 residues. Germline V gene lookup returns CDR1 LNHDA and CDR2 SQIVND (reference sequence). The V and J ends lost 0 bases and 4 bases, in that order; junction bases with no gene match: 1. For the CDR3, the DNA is TGTGCCAGTAGTATAGAGGGACAGGGTTACAATGAGCAGTTCTTC. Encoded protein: CASSIEGQGYNEQFF.

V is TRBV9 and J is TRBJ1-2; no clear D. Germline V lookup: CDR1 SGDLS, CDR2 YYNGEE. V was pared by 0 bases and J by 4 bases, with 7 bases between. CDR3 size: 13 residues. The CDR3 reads CASSVGQSYGYTF. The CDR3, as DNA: TGTGCCAGCAGCGTAGGGCAATCCTATGGCTACACCTTC.

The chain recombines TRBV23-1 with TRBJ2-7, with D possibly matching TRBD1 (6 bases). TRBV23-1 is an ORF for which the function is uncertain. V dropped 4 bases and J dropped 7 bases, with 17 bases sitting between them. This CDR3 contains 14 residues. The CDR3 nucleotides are TGCGCCAGCAGTCCCGGTTTTCAAGGACAGGAGCAGTACTTC. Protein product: CASSPGFQGQEQYF.

The CDR3 loop is CASRTWTTTDTQYF. The CDR3 nucleotides are TGTGCCAGCAGAACTTGGACAACCACAGATACGCAGTATTTT. The chain employs TRBV2 and TRBJ2-3; the D gene is possibly TRBD1 (5 bases). Germline values: CDR1 SNHLY, CDR2 FYNNEI. V was pared by 6 bases and J by 2 bases, with 12 bases between. This CDR3 has 14 residues.

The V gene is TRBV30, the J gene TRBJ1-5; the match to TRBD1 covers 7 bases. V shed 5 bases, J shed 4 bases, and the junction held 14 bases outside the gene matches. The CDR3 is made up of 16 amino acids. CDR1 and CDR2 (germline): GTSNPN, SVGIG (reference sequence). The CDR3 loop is CAWGRQGALPNQPQHF. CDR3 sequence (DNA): TGTGCCTGGGGTAGACAGGGCGCATTGCCAAATCAGCCCCAGCATTTT.

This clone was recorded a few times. The CDR3 DNA reads as TGTGCCAGCAGTTTATGGTCGGTCGGGGTCTCTGGAAACACCATATATTTT. This translates into CASSLWSVGVSGNTIYF. The chain recombines TRBV28 with TRBJ1-3; unclear D gene. The germline V and J ends were trimmed by 0 bases and 0 bases, with 12 bases remaining between them. This CDR3 comprises 17 residues. Germline CDR1 and CDR2: MDHEN and SYDVKM.

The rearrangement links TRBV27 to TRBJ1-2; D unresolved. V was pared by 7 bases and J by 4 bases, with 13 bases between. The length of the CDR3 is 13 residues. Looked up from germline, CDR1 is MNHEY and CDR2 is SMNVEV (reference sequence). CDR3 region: CASTDGVGYGYTF. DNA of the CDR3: TGTGCCAGCACCGACGGAGTGGGCTATGGCTACACCTTC.

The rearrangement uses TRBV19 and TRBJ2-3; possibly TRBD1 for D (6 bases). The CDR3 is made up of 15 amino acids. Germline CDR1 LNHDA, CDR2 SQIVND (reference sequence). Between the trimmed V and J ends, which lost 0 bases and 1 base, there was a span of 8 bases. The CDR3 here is CASSIEDSRTDTQYF. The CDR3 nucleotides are TGTGCCAGTAGTATAGAGGACAGCCGCACAGATACGCAGTATTTT. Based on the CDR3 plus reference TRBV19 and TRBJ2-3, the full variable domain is DGGITQSPKYLFRKEGQNVTLSCEQNLNHDAMYWYRQDPGQGLRLIYYSQIVNDFQKGDIAEGYSVSREKKESFPLTVTSAQKNPTAFYLCASSIEDSRTDTQYFGPGTRLTVL.

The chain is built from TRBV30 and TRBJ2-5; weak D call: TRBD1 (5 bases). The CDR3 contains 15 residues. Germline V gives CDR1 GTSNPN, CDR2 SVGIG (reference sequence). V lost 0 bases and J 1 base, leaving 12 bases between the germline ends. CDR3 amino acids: CAWSVRQGAQETQYF. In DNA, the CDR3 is TGTGCCTGGAGTGTACGTCAAGGGGCCCAAGAGACCCAGTACTTC.

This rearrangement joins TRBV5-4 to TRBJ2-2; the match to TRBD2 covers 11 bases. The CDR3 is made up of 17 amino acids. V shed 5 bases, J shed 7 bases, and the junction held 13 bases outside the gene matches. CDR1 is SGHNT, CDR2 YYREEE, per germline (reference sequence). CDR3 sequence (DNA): TGTGCCAGCAGAAAGCTTTCACTAGCGGGGGCGGGCGGGGAGCTGTTTTTT. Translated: CASRKLSLAGAGGELFF.

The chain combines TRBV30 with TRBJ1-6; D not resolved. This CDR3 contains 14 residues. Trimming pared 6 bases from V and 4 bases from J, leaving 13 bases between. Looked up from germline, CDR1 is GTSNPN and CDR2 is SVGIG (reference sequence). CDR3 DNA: TGTGCCTGCACCGGGATTACGTATAATTCACCCCTCCACTTT. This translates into CACTGITYNSPLHF.

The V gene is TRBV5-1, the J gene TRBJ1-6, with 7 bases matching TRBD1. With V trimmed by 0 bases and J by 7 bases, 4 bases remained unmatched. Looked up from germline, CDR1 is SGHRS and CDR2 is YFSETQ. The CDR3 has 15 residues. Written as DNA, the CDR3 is TGCGCCAGCAGCTTGGAACTGACAGGGAATTCACCCCTCCACTTT. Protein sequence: CASSLELTGNSPLHF.

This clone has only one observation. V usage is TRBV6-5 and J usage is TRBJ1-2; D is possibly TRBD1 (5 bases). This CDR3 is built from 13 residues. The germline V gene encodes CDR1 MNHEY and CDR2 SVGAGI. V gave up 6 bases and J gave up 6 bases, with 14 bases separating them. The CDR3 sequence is CASSPSAGHGYTF. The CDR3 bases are TGTGCCAGCAGCCCGTCGGCAGGGCATGGCTACACCTTC.

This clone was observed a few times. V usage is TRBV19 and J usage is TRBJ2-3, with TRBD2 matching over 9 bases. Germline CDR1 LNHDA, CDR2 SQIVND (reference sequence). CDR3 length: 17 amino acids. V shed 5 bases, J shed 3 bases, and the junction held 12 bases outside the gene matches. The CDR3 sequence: CASSFRLAVLNTDTQYF. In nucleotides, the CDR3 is TGTGCCAGTAGTTTCCGACTAGCGGTATTGAATACAGATACGCAGTATTTT.

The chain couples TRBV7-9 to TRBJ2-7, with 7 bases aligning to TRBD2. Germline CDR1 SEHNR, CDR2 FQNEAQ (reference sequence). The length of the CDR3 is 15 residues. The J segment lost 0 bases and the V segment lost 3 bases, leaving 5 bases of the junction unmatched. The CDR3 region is CASSFTSSGSYEQYF. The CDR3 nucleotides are TGTGCCAGCAGCTTTACATCTAGCGGCTCCTACGAGCAGTACTTC.

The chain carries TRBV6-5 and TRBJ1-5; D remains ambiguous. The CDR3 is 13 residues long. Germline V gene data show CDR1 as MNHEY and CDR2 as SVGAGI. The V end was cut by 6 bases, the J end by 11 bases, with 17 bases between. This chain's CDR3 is CASRSNSGRTQHF. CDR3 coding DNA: TGTGCCAGCAGGTCCAACTCCGGTAGAACCCAGCATTTT.

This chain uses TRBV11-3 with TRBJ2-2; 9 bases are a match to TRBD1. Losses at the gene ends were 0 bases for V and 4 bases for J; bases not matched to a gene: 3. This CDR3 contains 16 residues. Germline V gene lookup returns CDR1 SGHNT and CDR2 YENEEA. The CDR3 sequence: CASSLDGTGSTGELFF. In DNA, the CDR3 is TGTGCCAGCAGCTTAGACGGGACAGGGTCCACCGGGGAGCTGTTTTTT.

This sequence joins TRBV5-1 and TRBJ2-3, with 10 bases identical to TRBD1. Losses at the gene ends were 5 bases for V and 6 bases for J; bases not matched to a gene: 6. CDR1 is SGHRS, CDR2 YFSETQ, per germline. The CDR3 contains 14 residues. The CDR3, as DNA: TGCGCCAGCAGGACAGGGGGCCAGTGGGATACGCAGTATTTT. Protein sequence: CASRTGGQWDTQYF.

The CDR3 region has the DNA TGTGCCTGGAGTGCCTACAGGGATAATCAGCCCCAGCATTTT. It translates to CAWSAYRDNQPQHF. The rearrangement uses TRBV30 and TRBJ1-5, with D perhaps matching TRBD1 (6 bases). The CDR3 is made up of 14 amino acids. From germline, CDR1 is GTSNPN and CDR2 SVGIG (reference sequence). V was shortened by 1 base and J by 4 bases, with 11 bases between the two germline ends. Variable domain in full (rest from reference TRBV30 and TRBJ1-5): SQTIHQWPATLVQPVGSPLSLECTVEGTSNPNLYWYRQAAGRGLQLLFYSVGIGQISSEVPQNLSASRPQDRQFILSSKKLLLSDSGFYLCAWSAYRDNQPQHFGDGTRLSIL.

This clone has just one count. CDR3 sequence (DNA): TGTGCCAGCAGTGAAAGCGGGGGGCCCGGGGAGCTGTTTTTT. Translating gives CASSESGGPGELFF. The chain recombines TRBV2 with TRBJ2-2; 9 bases are shared with TRBD2. Looked up from germline, CDR1 is SNHLY and CDR2 is FYNNEI. This CDR3 spans 14 amino acids. After removal of 2 bases from V and 6 bases from J, the junction contained 1 base not matched to a gene. Full variable domain (rest looked up from reference TRBV2 and TRBJ2-2): EPEVTQTPSHQVTQMGQEVILRCVPISNHLYFYWYRQILGQKVEFLVSFYNNEISEKSEIFDDQFSVERPDGSNFTLKIRSTKLEDSAMYFCASSESGGPGELFFGEGSRLTVL.

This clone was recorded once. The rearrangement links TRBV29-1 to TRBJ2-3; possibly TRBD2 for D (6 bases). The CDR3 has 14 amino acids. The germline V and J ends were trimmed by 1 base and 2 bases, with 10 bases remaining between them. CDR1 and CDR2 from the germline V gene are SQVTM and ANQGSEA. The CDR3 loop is CSVEGRGPTDTQYF. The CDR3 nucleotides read TGCAGCGTTGAAGGGCGGGGCCCCACAGATACGCAGTATTTT.

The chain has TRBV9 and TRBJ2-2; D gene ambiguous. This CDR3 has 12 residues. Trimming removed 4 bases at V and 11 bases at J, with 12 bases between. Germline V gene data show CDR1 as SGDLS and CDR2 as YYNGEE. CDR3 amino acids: CASSPGPSELFF. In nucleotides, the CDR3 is TGTGCCAGCAGCCCAGGCCCTTCTGAGCTGTTTTTT.

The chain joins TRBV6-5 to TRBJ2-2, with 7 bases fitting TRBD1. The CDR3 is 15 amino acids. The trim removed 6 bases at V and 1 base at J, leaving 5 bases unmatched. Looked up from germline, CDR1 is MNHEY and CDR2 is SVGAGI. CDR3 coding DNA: TGTGCCAGCAGCCATTGGACAGGGAACACCGGGGAGCTGTTTTTT. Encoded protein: CASSHWTGNTGELFF.

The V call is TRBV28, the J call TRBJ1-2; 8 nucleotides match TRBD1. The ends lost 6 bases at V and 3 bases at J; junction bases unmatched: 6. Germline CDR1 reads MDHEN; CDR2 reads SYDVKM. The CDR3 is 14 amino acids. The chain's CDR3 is CASRAGQAHYGYTF. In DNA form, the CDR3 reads TGTGCCAGCAGAGCGGGACAGGCCCACTATGGCTACACCTTC.

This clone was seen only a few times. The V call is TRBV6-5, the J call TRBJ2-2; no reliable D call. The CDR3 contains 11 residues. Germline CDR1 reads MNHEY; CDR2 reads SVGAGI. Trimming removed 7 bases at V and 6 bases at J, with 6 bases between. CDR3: CASIYAGELFF. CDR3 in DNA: TGTGCCAGCATCTACGCCGGGGAGCTGTTTTTT.

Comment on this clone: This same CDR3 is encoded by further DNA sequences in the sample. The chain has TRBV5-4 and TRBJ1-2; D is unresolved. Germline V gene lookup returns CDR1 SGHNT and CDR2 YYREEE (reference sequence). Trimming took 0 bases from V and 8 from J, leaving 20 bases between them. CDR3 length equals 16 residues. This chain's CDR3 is CASSLGTLADSAGYTF. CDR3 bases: TGTGCCAGCAGCTTGGGCACTCTCGCAGACTCGGCGGGCTACACCTTC.